These 29 T cell receptor beta chains were sequenced from one sample in a study of identical twins. TCRdb reprocessed the 5' RACE reads via MiXCR and lists one record per CDR3 protein. The table records about 240,000 distinct CDR3 sequences, 12% of them present only once. These data also featured in a second study, about yellow fever vaccine responses in identical twins.

Sequences were obtained from memory (CD45RO+) T cells sorted from blood. These receptors were taken from a woman in her late teens or twenties in good health.

The table lists this clonotype with a few counts. V and J are TRBV4-1 and TRBJ2-1, with a tentative D call TRBD1 (5 bases). The CDR3 loop spans 16 amino acids. V dropped 0 bases and J dropped 2 bases, with 11 bases sitting between them. Germline assignment: CDR1 MGHRA and CDR2 YSYEKL. The CDR3 region has the DNA TGCGCCAGCAGCCAAGAGGTAGGGGTGGCCTACAATGAGCAGTTCTTC. Its protein is CASSQEVGVAYNEQFF.

The chain employs TRBV28 and TRBJ1-1; weak D call: TRBD1 (6 bases). This CDR3 is 11 amino acids long. Trimming left V 8 bases short and J 7 bases short, with 11 bases between. CDR1 MDHEN and CDR2 SYDVKM come from the germline V gene. The CDR3 coding sequence is TGTGCCAGCGTACAGGGTGGTGAAGCTTTCTTT. This encodes CASVQGGEAFF. The full variable domain, its missing parts supplied by reference TRBV28 and TRBJ1-1, is DVKVTQSSRYLVKRTGEKVFLECVQDMDHENMFWYRQDPGLGLRLIYFSYDVKMKEKGDIPEGYSVSREKKERFSLILESASTNQTSMYLCASVQGGEAFFGQGTRLTVV.

CDR3 DNA: TGTGCCAGGATTCCCGGTCATGGCGATGAGCAGTTCTTC. Protein product: CARIPGHGDEQFF. The chain couples TRBV28 to TRBJ2-1; D unclear. Looked up from germline, CDR1 is MDHEN and CDR2 is SYDVKM. The length of the CDR3 is 13 residues. V lost 9 bases, J lost 8 bases, and 17 bases lay in between.

To note about this clonotype: This may come from a read error, since a much larger clone is one base off. V and J are TRBV29-1 and TRBJ2-2, with 9 bases that match TRBD2. Germline lookup yields CDR1 SQVTM and CDR2 ANQGSEA. CDR3 length: 13 residues. The CDR3 here is CGVSKRGAGELFF. The CDR3 coding sequence is TGCGGCGTTTCAAAGCGGGGGGCCGGGGAGCTGTTTTTT.

In its sample, this clonotype was seen many times. The CDR3 loop is CASSLGSGSTDTQYF. In DNA form, the CDR3 reads TGTGCCAGCAGCTTAGGGTCAGGGAGCACAGATACGCAGTATTTT. The chain has TRBV13 and TRBJ2-3; maybe TRBD1 (5 bases). There are 15 residues in the CDR3. Trimming took off 0 bases at V and 0 bases at J, with 7 bases between the two ends. Germline V gives CDR1 PRHDT, CDR2 FYEKMQ (reference sequence).

This clonotype was observed at least ten times. The chain employs TRBV30 and TRBJ2-1, with 7 bases lining up with TRBD2. V shed 2 bases, J shed 10 bases, and the junction held 2 bases outside the gene matches. CDR3 length equals 11 residues. The germline V gene has CDR1 GTSNPN and CDR2 SVGIG (reference sequence). CDR3 amino acids: CAWSWGGEQFF. The DNA for the CDR3 is TGTGCCTGGAGTTGGGGGGGGGAGCAGTTCTTC.

This sequence joins TRBV7-2 and TRBJ1-5, with D maybe TRBD1 (6 bases). This CDR3 spans 15 amino acids. CDR1 is SGHTA, CDR2 FQGNSA, per germline. Between the trimmed V and J ends, which lost 0 bases and 5 bases, there was a span of 11 bases. The chain's CDR3 is CASSLAQGIDQPQHF. CDR3 sequence (DNA): TGTGCCAGCAGCTTAGCGCAGGGGATCGATCAGCCCCAGCATTTT.

This CDR3 reads CASSPQGADQPQHF. For the CDR3, the DNA is TGTGCCAGCTCACCACAAGGCGCGGATCAGCCCCAGCATTTT. The rearrangement uses TRBV18 and TRBJ1-5, with no clear D. CDR1 and CDR2 (germline): KGHSH, LQKENI. The CDR3 consists of 14 residues. Trimming left V 1 base short and J 5 bases short, with 9 bases between.

This clonotype turned up a few times. The gene calls are TRBV11-2 and TRBJ2-1, with 14 positions matching TRBD2. Germline trimming cut 0 bases from V and 7 bases from J; bases unmatched to any gene: 5. CDR3 size: 17 residues. Germline V gene data show CDR1 as SGHAT and CDR2 as FQNNGV. CDR3 in amino acids: CASSLDLGTSGRNEQFF. The CDR3 DNA reads TGTGCCAGCAGCTTAGATCTGGGGACTAGCGGGAGAAATGAGCAGTTCTTC.

This clonotype occurred many times. The chain combines TRBV10-1 with TRBJ2-3; D is possibly TRBD2 (6 bases). Germline V gene data show CDR1 as WNHNN and CDR2 as SYGVQD (reference sequence). This CDR3 is 14 amino acids long. Trimming left V 3 bases short and J 2 bases short, with 9 bases between. CDR3 coding DNA: TGCGCCAGCAGTGACGGGAGTTACACAGATACGCAGTATTTT. This sequence encodes CASSDGSYTDTQYF.

The chain couples TRBV6-1 to TRBJ1-4; 8 bases agree with TRBD1. The CDR3 runs to 15 residues. V was clipped by 3 bases and J by 7 bases; unmatched bases: 7. Per the germline V gene, CDR1 is MNHNS and CDR2 is SASEGT. The CDR3 coding sequence is TGTGCCAGCAGTGACCTCAGGGGGCAGGGTGAAAAACTGTTTTTT. Its protein is CASSDLRGQGEKLFF.

Regarding this clonotype: At one of its ends the junction is not consistent with the germline gene, which may arise from a read error. CDR3 sequence reads: CVSSEYRGPRREAFF. CDR3 coding DNA: TGTGTCAGCAGCGAATACCGGGGTCCACGTCGGGAAGCTTTCTTT. The chain recombines TRBV6-1 with TRBJ1-1; D call uncertain. This CDR3 comprises 15 residues. Germline V gives CDR1 MNHNS, CDR2 SASEGT.

This clonotype was seen only a few times. The chain uses TRBV4-2 and TRBJ2-2, with 14 bases aligning to TRBD2. The V and J ends lost 1 base and 7 bases, in that order; junction bases with no gene match: 5. The CDR3 sequence is 17 residues long. Germline V gene data show CDR1 as LGHNA and CDR2 as YNFKEQ. Written as DNA, the CDR3 is TGTGCCAGCAGCCAAGGGGGACTAGCGGGAGAACACGGGGAGCTGTTTTTT. Translation gives CASSQGGLAGEHGELFF.

In this sample, this clonotype turned up a few times. The V gene is TRBV20-1, the J gene TRBJ1-5; D possibly corresponds to TRBD1 (5 bases). Trimming removed 3 bases from V and 6 bases from J, with 9 bases in between. Germline loops: CDR1 DFQATT, CDR2 SNEGSKA (reference sequence). CDR3 length: 12 residues. As DNA, the CDR3 is TGCAGTGCTAGTGGCGGGACTCAGCCCCAGCATTTT. This encodes CSASGGTQPQHF.

This chain links TRBV9 with TRBJ2-5; D unresolved. Germline CDR1 SGDLS, CDR2 YYNGEE. The CDR3 consists of 14 residues. Trimming took 3 bases from V and 5 from J, leaving 14 bases between them. CDR3 amino acids: CASSARPGWETQYF. CDR3 in DNA: TGTGCCAGCAGCGCCCGGCCTGGGTGGGAGACCCAGTACTTC.

The chain links TRBV4-2 to TRBJ2-2; 7 nucleotides align to TRBD2. The J segment lost 7 bases and the V segment lost 0 bases, leaving 8 bases of the junction unmatched. CDR1 is LGHNA and CDR2 is YNFKEQ in the germline V gene. The CDR3 runs 16 residues. CDR3 coding DNA: TGTGCCAGCAGCCAAGATGGGACTATCATTCGCGGGGAGCTGTTTTTT. Translating gives CASSQDGTIIRGELFF.

This clonotype came up many times. This rearrangement joins TRBV12-3 or TRBV12-4 to TRBJ2-1; D may match TRBD1 or TRBD2 (5 bases each). V shed 6 bases and J shed 8 bases, with 11 bases lying between them. This CDR3 contains 12 residues. The CDR3 sequence is CASRQVRDEQFF. DNA of the CDR3: TGTGCCAGCAGACAGGTGCGGGATGAGCAGTTCTTC.

In this sample, this clonotype turned up a few times. The rearrangement joins TRBV11-2 to TRBJ2-3, with 11 positions matching TRBD2. V shed 4 bases and J 1 base; nucleotides not matched to a gene: 4. Germline V gene data show CDR1 as SGHAT and CDR2 as FQNNGV. This CDR3 spans 16 amino acids. This CDR3 reads CASSSTGLAGTDTQYF. The CDR3 DNA sequence: TGTGCCAGCAGCTCAACGGGACTAGCGGGCACAGATACGCAGTATTTT. The full variable domain, its missing parts supplied by reference TRBV11-2 and TRBJ2-3, is EAGVAQSPRYKIIEKRQSVAFWCNPISGHATLYWYQQILGQGPKLLIQFQNNGVVDDSQLPKDRFSAERLKGVDSTLKIQPAKLEDSAVYLCASSSTGLAGTDTQYFGPGTRLTVL.

This clonotype has at least ten counts. In DNA form, the CDR3 reads TGCAGTGCTAGCTACGGGGGGCTGTCCTACAATGAGCAGTTCTTC. This encodes CSASYGGLSYNEQFF. This sequence joins TRBV20-1 and TRBJ2-1, with D possibly TRBD2 on 7 matching bases. V lost 3 bases and J 1 base, leaving 13 bases between the germline ends. This CDR3 has 15 amino acids. CDR1 DFQATT and CDR2 SNEGSKA come from the germline V gene (reference sequence).

This clonotype was recorded many times. The genes are TRBV7-9 and TRBJ1-5; 7 bases map to TRBD1. V lost 4 bases, J lost 0 bases, and 6 bases stayed unmatched. In germline, CDR1 is SEHNR, CDR2 FQNEAQ (reference sequence). The CDR3 spans 16 residues. CDR3 loop: CASSWAGTDSNQPQHF. In DNA form, the CDR3 reads TGTGCCAGCAGCTGGGCCGGGACAGATAGCAATCAGCCCCAGCATTTT.

The rearrangement uses TRBV6-1 and TRBJ2-7; 9 positions agree with TRBD1. This CDR3 comprises 15 residues. Trimming took 6 bases from V and 7 from J; bases not matched to a gene: 13. Germline loops: CDR1 MNHNS, CDR2 SASEGT. CDR3 amino acids: CASRRTGTGLGEQYF. CDR3 DNA: TGTGCCAGCAGAAGAACCGGGACAGGGCTGGGGGAGCAGTACTTC.

In this sample, this clonotype turned up many times. The rearrangement joins TRBV5-1 to TRBJ2-1; D may correspond to TRBD1 or TRBD2 (5 bases each). The CDR3 runs to 15 residues. The germline gives CDR1 SGHRS, CDR2 YFSETQ. Trimming took off 2 bases at V and 9 bases at J, with 18 bases between the two ends. For the CDR3, the DNA is TGCGCCAGCAGCTTCTCGGGACCCGGGGTCGGTGAGCAGTTCTTC. Its protein is CASSFSGPGVGEQFF. Full variable domain (rest looked up from reference TRBV5-1 and TRBJ2-1): KAGVTQTPRYLIKTRGQQVTLSCSPISGHRSVSWYQQTPGQGLQFLFEYFSETQRNKGNFPGRFSGRQFSNSRSEMNVSTLELGDSALYLCASSFSGPGVGEQFFGPGTRLTVL.

The chain couples TRBV20-1 to TRBJ2-7; 14 bases map to TRBD2. V lost 6 bases to trimming and J lost 12 bases; unmatched junction nucleotides: 10. CDR1 DFQATT and CDR2 SNEGSKA come from the germline V gene (reference sequence). This CDR3 comprises 13 residues. The CDR3 loop reads CSALEPGTSGRYF. The CDR3 DNA reads TGCAGTGCCCTAGAACCCGGGACTAGCGGGAGGTACTTC.

This clonotype was detected a few times. CDR3 in amino acids: CASSLADRGAYEQYF. CDR3 sequence (DNA): TGTGCCAGCAGCTTAGCGGACAGGGGAGCCTACGAGCAGTACTTC. V and J are TRBV7-9 and TRBJ2-7; 9 bases agree with TRBD1. Per germline, CDR1 SEHNR and CDR2 FQNEAQ (reference sequence). With V trimmed by 0 bases and J by 2 bases, 2 bases remained unmatched. The CDR3 spans 15 residues.

The V call is TRBV5-1, the J call TRBJ1-6; no clear D. Germline lookup yields CDR1 SGHRS and CDR2 YFSETQ. There are 16 residues in the CDR3. With 0 bases removed from V and 14 bases from J, the gap between germline ends came to 21 bases. CDR3 region: CASSLALSGGPPTLHF. The CDR3 DNA is TGCGCCAGCAGCTTGGCATTGTCTGGTGGACCGCCGACCCTCCACTTT.

The chain has TRBV18 and TRBJ2-5, with 9 bases that match TRBD1. The CDR3 runs to 16 residues. From germline, CDR1 is KGHSH and CDR2 LQKENI. V dropped 3 bases and J dropped 1; count of bases not matched to a gene: 6. The CDR3 coding sequence is TGTGCCAGCTCACCTCGGACAGGGGCCCCCCAAGAGACCCAGTACTTC. Translated, it gives CASSPRTGAPQETQYF.

The table lists this clonotype with a few counts. The J gene is TRBJ2-7, the V gene TRBV20-1; 8 positions agree with TRBD2. V lost 2 bases and J lost 2; bases outside the gene matches: 8. Germline V CDR1 and CDR2: DFQATT, SNEGSKA (reference sequence). The CDR3 loop spans 15 amino acids. CDR3 amino acids: CSARTSGRAPYEQYF. CDR3 coding DNA: TGCAGTGCTAGAACTTCCGGGAGGGCCCCCTACGAGCAGTACTTC.

V and J are TRBV3-1 and TRBJ2-5; maybe TRBD2 (5 bases). Germline values: CDR1 LGHDT, CDR2 YNNKEL (reference sequence). This CDR3 is 14 amino acids long. Trimming removed 4 bases at V and 5 bases at J, with 14 bases between. CDR3 sequence: CASSLMASQETQYF. The CDR3, as DNA: TGTGCCAGCAGCCTTATGGCTAGCCAGGAGACCCAGTACTTC.

This chain links TRBV5-6 with TRBJ2-3; 10 bases are shared with TRBD1. Per the germline V gene, CDR1 is SGHDT and CDR2 is YYEEEE. The CDR3 spans 13 residues. With V trimmed by 4 bases and J by 5 bases, 1 base remained unmatched. This CDR3 is CASSGDRGDTQYF. CDR3 sequence (DNA): TGTGCCAGCAGCGGGGACAGGGGAGATACGCAGTATTTT.